This T cell receptor (beta chain) was observed in a study of cytomegalovirus exposure and HLA in healthy donors. Overall study findings and caveats: Some TCR beta chains (roughly 160 of them) were listed as cytomegalovirus-associated. A later analysis reportedly found fewer N-insertions in an Asian-associated ancestry cluster than the roughly 670-donor mean. Productive status was seen about 90% or about 30% of the time for most TCR beta V segments in an earlier analysis.

PCR primers comprised 60 Vbeta and 13 Jbeta primers. Profiling relied on immunoSEQ multiplex PCR, and the TCRdb table lists in-frame clones only, not all of them. The sample has roughly 140,000 clones, approximately 83% seen once. With respect to this clone: Antigen specificity is unknown.

Germline V gene lookup returns CDR1 SGHTA and CDR2 FQGNSA. The CDR3 totals 15 residues. Trimming removed 5 bases at V and 3 bases at J, with 16 bases between. This receptor was identified in a man aged 40-55 years in good health and CMV-seropositive. The material sequenced was PBMCs. The chain is built from TRBV7-2 and TRBJ2-5, with D possibly matching TRBD2 (6 bases). The CDR3: CASSPPWDFKETQYF. The CDR3 nucleotides read TGTGCCAGCAGCCCGCCCTGGGACTTCAAAGAGACCCAGTACTTC.